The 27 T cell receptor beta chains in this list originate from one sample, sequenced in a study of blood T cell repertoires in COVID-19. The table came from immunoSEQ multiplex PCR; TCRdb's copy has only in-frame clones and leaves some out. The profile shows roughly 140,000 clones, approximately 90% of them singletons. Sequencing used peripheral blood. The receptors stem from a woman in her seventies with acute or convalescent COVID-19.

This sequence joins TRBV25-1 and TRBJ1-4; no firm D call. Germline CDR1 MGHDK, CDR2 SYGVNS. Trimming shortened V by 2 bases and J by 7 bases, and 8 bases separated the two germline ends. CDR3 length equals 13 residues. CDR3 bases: TGTGCCAGCAGTGAACCCACACCTGAAAAACTGTTTTTT. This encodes CASSEPTPEKLFF.

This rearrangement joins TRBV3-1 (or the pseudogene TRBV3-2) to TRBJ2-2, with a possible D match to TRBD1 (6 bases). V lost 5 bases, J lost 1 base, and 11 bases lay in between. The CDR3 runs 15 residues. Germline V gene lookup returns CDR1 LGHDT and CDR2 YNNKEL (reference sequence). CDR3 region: CASSTTTGNTGELFF. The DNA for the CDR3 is TGTGCCAGCAGCACTACGACAGGGAACACCGGGGAGCTGTTTTTT.

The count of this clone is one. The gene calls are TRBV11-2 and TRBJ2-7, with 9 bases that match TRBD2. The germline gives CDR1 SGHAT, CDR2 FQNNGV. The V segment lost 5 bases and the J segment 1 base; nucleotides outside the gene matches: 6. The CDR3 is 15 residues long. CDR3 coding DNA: TGTGCCAGCAGCCTTGGCGGGGGGGGATCCTACGAGCAGTACGTC. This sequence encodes CASSLGGGGSYEQYV.

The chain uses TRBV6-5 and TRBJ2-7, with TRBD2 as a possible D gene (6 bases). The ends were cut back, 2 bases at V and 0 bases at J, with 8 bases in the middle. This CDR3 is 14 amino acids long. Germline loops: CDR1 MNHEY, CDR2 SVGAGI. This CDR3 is CASSYAGTSYEQYF. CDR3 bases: TGTGCCAGCAGTTACGCGGGGACCTCCTACGAGCAGTACTTC.

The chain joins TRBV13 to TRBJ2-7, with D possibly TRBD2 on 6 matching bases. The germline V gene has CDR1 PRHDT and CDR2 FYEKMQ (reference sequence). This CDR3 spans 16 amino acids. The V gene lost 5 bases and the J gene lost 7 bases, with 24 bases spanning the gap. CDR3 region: CASSVLAGPPPSEQYF. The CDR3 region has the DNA TGTGCCAGCAGCGTTCTGGCGGGACCCCCGCCGAGTGAGCAGTACTTC. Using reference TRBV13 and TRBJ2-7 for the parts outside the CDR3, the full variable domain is AAGVIQSPRHLIKEKRETATLKCYPIPRHDTVYWYQQGPGQDPQFLISFYEKMQSDKGSIPDRFSAQQFSDYHSELNMSSLELGDSALYFCASSVLAGPPPSEQYFGPGTRLTVT.

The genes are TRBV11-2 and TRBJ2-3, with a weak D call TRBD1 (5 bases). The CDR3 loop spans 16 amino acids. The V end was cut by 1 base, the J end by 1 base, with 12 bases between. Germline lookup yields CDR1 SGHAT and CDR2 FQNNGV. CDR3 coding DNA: TGTGCCAGCAGCTTAGGTGTAGGGGCGGGCACAGATACGCAGTATTTT. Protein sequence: CASSLGVGAGTDTQYF.

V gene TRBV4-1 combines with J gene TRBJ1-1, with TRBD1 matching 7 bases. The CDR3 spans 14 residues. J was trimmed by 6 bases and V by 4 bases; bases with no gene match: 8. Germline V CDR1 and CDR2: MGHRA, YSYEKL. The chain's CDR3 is CASSPGQLHSEAFF. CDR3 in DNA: TGCGCCAGCAGCCCGGGACAGCTCCACTCTGAAGCTTTCTTT.

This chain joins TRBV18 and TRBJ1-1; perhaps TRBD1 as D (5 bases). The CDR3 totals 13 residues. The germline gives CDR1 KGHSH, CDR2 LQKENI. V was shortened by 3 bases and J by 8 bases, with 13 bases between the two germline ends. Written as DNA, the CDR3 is TGTGCCAGCTCACCCATAACTCGACAGGAAGCTTTCTTT. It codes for CASSPITRQEAFF.

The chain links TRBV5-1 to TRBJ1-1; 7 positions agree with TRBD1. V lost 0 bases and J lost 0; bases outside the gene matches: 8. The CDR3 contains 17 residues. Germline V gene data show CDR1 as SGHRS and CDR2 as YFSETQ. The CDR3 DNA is TGCGCCAGCAGCTTGGCCCATGCAGGGGGTATGAACACTGAAGCTTTCTTT. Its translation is CASSLAHAGGMNTEAFF.

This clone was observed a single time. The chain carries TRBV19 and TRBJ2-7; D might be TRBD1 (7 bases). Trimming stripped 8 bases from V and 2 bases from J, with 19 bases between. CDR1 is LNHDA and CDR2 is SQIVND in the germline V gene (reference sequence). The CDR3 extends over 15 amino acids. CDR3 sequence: CASAPAAGQTYEQYF. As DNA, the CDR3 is TGTGCCAGTGCCCCTGCGGCGGGACAGACCTACGAGCAGTACTTC. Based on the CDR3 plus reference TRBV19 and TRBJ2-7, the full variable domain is DGGITQSPKYLFRKEGQNVTLSCEQNLNHDAMYWYRQDPGQGLRLIYYSQIVNDFQKGDIAEGYSVSREKKESFPLTVTSAQKNPTAFYLCASAPAAGQTYEQYFGPGTRLTVT.

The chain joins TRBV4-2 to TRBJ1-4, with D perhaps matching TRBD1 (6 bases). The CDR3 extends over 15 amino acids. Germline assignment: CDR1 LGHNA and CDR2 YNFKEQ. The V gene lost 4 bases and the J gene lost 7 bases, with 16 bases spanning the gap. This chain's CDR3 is CASSPGGGVGEKLFF. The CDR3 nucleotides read TGTGCCAGCAGCCCCGGGGGGGGCGTGGGTGAAAAACTGTTTTTT.

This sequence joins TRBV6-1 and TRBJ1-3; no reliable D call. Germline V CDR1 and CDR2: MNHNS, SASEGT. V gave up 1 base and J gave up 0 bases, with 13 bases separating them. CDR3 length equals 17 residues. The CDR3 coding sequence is TGTGCCAGCAGTGAAGTTTCATCCCCTAGCTCTGGAAACACCATATATTTT. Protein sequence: CASSEVSSPSSGNTIYF.

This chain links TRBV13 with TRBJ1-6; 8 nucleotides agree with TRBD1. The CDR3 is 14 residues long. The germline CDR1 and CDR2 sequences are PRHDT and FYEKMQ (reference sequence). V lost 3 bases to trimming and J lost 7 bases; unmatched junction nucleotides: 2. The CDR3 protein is CASSFRGRNSPLHF. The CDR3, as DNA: TGTGCCAGCAGCTTCAGGGGGCGGAATTCACCCCTCCACTTT.

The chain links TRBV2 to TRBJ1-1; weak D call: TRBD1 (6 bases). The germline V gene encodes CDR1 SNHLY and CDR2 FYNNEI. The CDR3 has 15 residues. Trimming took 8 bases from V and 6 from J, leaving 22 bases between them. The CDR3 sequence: CASGSRGQRYSEAFF. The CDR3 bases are TGTGCCAGCGGTTCGAGAGGACAGCGGTACTCTGAAGCTTTCTTT.

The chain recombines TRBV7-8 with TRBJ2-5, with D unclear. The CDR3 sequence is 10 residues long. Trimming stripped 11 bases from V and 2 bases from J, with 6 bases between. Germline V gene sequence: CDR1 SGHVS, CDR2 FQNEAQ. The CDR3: CAHRQETQYF. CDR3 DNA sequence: TGTGCCCATCGGCAAGAGACCCAGTACTTC.

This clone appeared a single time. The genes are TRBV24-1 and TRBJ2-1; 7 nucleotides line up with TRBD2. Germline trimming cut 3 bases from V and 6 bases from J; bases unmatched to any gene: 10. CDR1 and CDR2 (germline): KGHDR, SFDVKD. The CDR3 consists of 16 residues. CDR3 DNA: TGTGCCACCAGTGATGGAGGACTAGGGTTCGGCAATGAGCAGTTCTTC. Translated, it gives CATSDGGLGFGNEQFF.

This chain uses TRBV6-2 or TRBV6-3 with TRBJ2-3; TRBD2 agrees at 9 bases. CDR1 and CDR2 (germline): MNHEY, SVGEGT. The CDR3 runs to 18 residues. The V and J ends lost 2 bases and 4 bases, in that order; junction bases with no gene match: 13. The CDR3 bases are TGTGCCAGCAGTTACCCCTCCAACGGGCGGGGGGGCCCAGATACGCAGTATTTT. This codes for CASSYPSNGRGGPDTQYF.

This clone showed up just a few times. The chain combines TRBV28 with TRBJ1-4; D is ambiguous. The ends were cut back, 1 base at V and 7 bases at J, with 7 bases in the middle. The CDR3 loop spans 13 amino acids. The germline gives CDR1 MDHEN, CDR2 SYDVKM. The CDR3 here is CASSLLSGEKLFF. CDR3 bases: TGTGCCAGCAGTTTATTGTCGGGTGAAAAACTGTTTTTT.

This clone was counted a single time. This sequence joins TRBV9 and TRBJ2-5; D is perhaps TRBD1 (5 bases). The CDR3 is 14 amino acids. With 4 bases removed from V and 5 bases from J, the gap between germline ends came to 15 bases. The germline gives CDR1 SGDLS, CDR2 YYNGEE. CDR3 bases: TGTGCCAGCAGCTTAGGGGCTGGGTGGGAGACCCAGTACTTC. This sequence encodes CASSLGAGWETQYF.

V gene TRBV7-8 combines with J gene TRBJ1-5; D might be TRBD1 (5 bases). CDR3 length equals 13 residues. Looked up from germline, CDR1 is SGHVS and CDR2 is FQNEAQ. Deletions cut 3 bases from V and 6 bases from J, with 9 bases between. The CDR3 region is CASSLGDFQPQHF. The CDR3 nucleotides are TGTGCCAGCAGCTTGGGGGACTTTCAGCCCCAGCATTTT.

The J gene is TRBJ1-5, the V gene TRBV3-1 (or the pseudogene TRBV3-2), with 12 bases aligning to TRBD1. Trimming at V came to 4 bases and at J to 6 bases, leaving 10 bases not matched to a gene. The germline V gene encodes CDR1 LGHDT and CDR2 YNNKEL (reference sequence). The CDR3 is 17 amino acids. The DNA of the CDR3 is TGTGCCAGCAGCCCGGCTAGGGACAGGGGGCAACCTCAGCCCCAGCATTTT. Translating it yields CASSPARDRGQPQPQHF.

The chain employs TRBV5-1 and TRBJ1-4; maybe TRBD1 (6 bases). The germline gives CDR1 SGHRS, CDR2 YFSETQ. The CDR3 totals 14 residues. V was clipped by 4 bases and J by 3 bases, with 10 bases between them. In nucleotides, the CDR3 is TGCGCCAGCAGCAAGGACAGTTCTAATGAAAAACTGTTTTTT. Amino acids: CASSKDSSNEKLFF. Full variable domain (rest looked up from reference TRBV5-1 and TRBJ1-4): KAGVTQTPRYLIKTRGQQVTLSCSPISGHRSVSWYQQTPGQGLQFLFEYFSETQRNKGNFPGRFSGRQFSNSRSEMNVSTLELGDSALYLCASSKDSSNEKLFFGSGTQLSVL.

DNA of the CDR3: TGTGCCAGCAGTCGAACAGGGGGCGTTAGCACCGGGGAGCTGTTTTTT. This gives the protein CASSRTGGVSTGELFF. The chain joins TRBV6-6 to TRBJ2-2; TRBD1 aligns across 9 bases. Germline V gene sequence: CDR1 MNHNY, CDR2 SVGAGI (reference sequence). The V segment lost 5 bases and the J segment 4 bases; nucleotides outside the gene matches: 8. CDR3 length: 16 amino acids.

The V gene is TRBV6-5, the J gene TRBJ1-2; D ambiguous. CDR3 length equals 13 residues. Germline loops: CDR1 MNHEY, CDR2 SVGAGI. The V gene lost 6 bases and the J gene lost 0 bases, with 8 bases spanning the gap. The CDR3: CASRDSANYGYTF. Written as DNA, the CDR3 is TGTGCCAGCAGGGACTCAGCTAACTATGGCTACACCTTC.

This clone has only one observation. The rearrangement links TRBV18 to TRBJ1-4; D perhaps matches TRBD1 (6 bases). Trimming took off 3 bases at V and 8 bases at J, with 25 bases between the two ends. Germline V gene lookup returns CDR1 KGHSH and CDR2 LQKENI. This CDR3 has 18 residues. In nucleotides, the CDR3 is TGTGCCAGCTCACCTCCGACAGGATCGGGTTTGAATTCGGAAAAACTGTTTTTT. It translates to CASSPPTGSGLNSEKLFF.

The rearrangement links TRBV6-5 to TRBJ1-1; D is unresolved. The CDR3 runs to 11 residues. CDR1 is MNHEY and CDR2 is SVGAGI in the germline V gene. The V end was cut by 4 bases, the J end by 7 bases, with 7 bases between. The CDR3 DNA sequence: TGTGCCAGCAGTTTCTTAAATGAAGCTTTCTTT. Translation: CASSFLNEAFF.

CDR3 nucleotides: TGTGCCAGCAGCTTCGAGGGGGTAGAGATCGCTTTCTTT. Amino acid sequence: CASSFEGVEIAFF. The V gene is TRBV7-8, the J gene TRBJ1-1; TRBD1 is a possible D gene (6 bases). Germline V gene sequence: CDR1 SGHVS, CDR2 FQNEAQ. The CDR3 spans 13 residues. Trimming cost V 3 bases and J 11 bases, with 16 bases left between them.